Reported below is one T cell receptor beta chain. Clones were read by immunoSEQ multiplex PCR, and TCRdb kept only the in-frame ones, dropping some. This table has approximately 16,000 clones, 92% appearing once. CDR3 length: 14 residues. Trimming took off 4 bases at V and 7 bases at J, with 16 bases between the two ends. From germline, CDR1 is SEHNR and CDR2 FQNEAQ (reference sequence). This record comes from a study of T cell repertoires in ileal Crohn's disease. The sample's time point: inflamed ileum from the surgical specimen. This clonotype was obtained from an adult with Crohn's disease. This chain joins TRBV7-9 and TRBJ1-2, with D maybe TRBD1 (6 bases). Sequenced sample: ileal tissue. In nucleotides, the CDR3 is TGTGCCAGCAGCTCCTCGGACAGAATGGGTGGCTACACCTTC. Translating it yields CASSSSDRMGGYTF.